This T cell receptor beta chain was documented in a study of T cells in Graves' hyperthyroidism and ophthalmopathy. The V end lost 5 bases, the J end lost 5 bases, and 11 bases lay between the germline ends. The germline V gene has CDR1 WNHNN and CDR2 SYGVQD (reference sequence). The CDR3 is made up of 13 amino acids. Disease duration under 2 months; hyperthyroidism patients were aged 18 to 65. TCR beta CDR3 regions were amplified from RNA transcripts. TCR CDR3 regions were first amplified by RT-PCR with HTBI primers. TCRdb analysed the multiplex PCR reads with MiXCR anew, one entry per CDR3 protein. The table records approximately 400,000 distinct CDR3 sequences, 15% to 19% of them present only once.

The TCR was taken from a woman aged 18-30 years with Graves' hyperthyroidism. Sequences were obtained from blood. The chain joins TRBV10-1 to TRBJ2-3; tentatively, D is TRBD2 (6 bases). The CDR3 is CASSTAGIDTQYF. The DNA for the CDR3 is TGCGCCAGCAGTACGGCGGGAATAGATACGCAGTATTTT.